The rows below give T cell receptor beta chains drawn from one sample of a study of PD-1 blockade in classical Hodgkin lymphoma. The repertoire was sequenced with immunoSEQ multiplex PCR; TCRdb's copy has only in-frame clones and lacks some. Of fewer than 100,000 clones in the sample, roughly nine tenths are singletons; the top ten hold roughly a fifth. Material: peripheral blood mononuclear cells (PBMCs), obtained at baseline. These receptors all come from a human donor with classical Hodgkin lymphoma. Both conserved end residues are part of each CDR3. The D gene is left open where the match is weak. A row's size may be missing; if present it is once, few, many or a size class.

>NA|TRBJ2-3|NA|TRBV28
TGTGCCAGCAGCCGACCACCGACCCGAAGAGCGTATTTT
CASSRPPTRRAYF
>NA|TRBJ2-1|once|TRBV29-1
TGCAGCGTTGTCCCAACAGTCTACAATGAGCAGTTCTTC
CSVVPTVYNEQFF
>TRBD2|TRBJ2-5|once|TRBV7-7
TGTGCTAGCAGCTTATCGGGACTAGCTGAGACCCAGTACTTC
CASSLSGLAETQYF
>NA|TRBJ2-3|few|TRBV27
TGTGCCAGCAGTTTCCGCGGTCAAAGCACAGATACGCAGTATTTT
CASSFRGQSTDTQYF
>NA|TRBJ2-7|NA|TRBV10-3
TGTGCCATCAGTGCGGACCCCACCTACGAGCAGTACTTC
CAISADPTYEQYF
>TRBD1|TRBJ2-7|NA|TRBV6-1
TGTGCCAGCAGTAGGGACAGACCCTACGAGCAGTACTTC
CASSRDRPYEQYF
>NA|TRBJ2-3|NA|TRBV5-4
TGTGCCAGCAGCTCCGGCACAGATACGCAGTATTTT
CASSSGTDTQYF
>NA|TRBJ2-2|NA|TRBV19
TGTGCCAGTAGTGACCGGGACATCAACACCGGGGAGCTGTTTTTT
CASSDRDINTGELFF
>NA|TRBJ1-1|NA|TRBV30
TGTGCCTGGAGTCGGGAGGTGGATACTGAAGCTTTCTTT
CAWSREVDTEAFF
>NA|TRBJ1-1|NA|TRBV30
TGTGCCTCGGCACAGGGTTATAACACTGAAGCTTTCTTT
CASAQGYNTEAFF
>NA|TRBJ1-1|once|TRBV11-2
TGTGCCAGCAGCATAATAGGTATGAACACTGAAGCTTTCTTT
CASSIIGMNTEAFF
>NA|TRBJ1-2|NA|TRBV12-5
TGTGCTAGTGGCCCAGCACCGGGGCTTGGCTACACCTTC
CASGPAPGLGYTF
>NA|TRBJ1-3|NA|TRBV2
TGTGCCAGCAAGGTGGCTGGAAACACCATATATTTT
CASKVAGNTIYF
>NA|TRBJ2-3|NA|TRBV7-9
TGTGCCAGCAGCATCGGAGGGGAGACAGATACGCAGTATTTT
CASSIGGETDTQYF
>TRBD2|TRBJ2-2|once|TRBV7-9
TGTGCCAGCAGTCGAGATCTAGCGGGAACGAACACCGGGGAGCTGTTTTTT
CASSRDLAGTNTGELFF
>TRBD2|TRBJ2-7|NA|TRBV6-4
TGTGCCACTGAGCGGGAGGCTCGTTTAACCTACGAGCAGTACTTC
CATEREARLTYEQYF
>NA|TRBJ1-1|NA|TRBV19
TGTGCCAGTTCCAACACTGAAGCTTTCTTT
CASSNTEAFF
>TRBD1|TRBJ1-4|NA|TRBV5-6
TGTGCCAGCAGCTACCGACAGGGGGCCTATGAAAAACTGTTTTTT
CASSYRQGAYEKLFF
>NA|TRBJ2-3|NA|TRBV12-5
TGTGCTAGTGGTTTACCTCCAGATACGCAGTATTTT
CASGLPPDTQYF
>TRBD1|TRBJ1-2|NA|TRBV11-2
TGTGCCAGCAGCTTAGTAGGGACAGGGGGCCCCACCTTC
CASSLVGTGGPTF
>TRBD1|TRBJ2-2|NA|TRBV2
TGTGCCAGCAGTGTATCGGACAGGGGATGGACCGGGGAGCTGTTTTTT
CASSVSDRGWTGELFF
>TRBD2|TRBJ2-1|NA|TRBV30
TGTGCCTGGAGTAGGGGACTAAGCTCCTACAATGAGCAGTTCTTC
CAWSRGLSSYNEQFF
>NA|TRBJ2-7|NA|TRBV4-3
TGCGCCAGCAGCCAAGATTTTGGCGGCTTCTCCTACGAGCAGTACTTC
CASSQDFGGFSYEQYF
>NA|TRBJ2-3|NA|TRBV18
TGTGCCAGCTCCCGGAGACAGGCGGCGGAGAGGGATACGCAGTATTTT
CASSRRQAAERDTQYF
>TRBD2|TRBJ2-7|NA|TRBV19
TGTGCCAGTAGTCAGGCGGGAGGGACCTTCGGAGAGCAGTACTTC
CASSQAGGTFGEQYF
>NA|TRBJ2-1|NA|TRBV6-5
TGTGCCAGCAGCCTCCCGGGGCCCGGCAATGAGCAGTTCTTC
CASSLPGPGNEQFF
>NA|TRBJ1-1|once|TRBV9
TGTGCCAGCAGCGTAGAGAACACTGAAGCTTTCTTT
CASSVENTEAFF
>NA|TRBJ1-4|NA|TRBV13
TGTGCCAGCAGCTTAGCGGCGGACAGAGGTCATGAAAAACTGTTTTTT
CASSLAADRGHEKLFF
>TRBD2|TRBJ2-1|NA|TRBV7-9
TGTGCCAGCAGCTCGCCGAGCGGGAGTAAGGGGGAGCAGTTCTTC
CASSSPSGSKGEQFF
>NA|TRBJ2-5|NA|TRBV18
TGTGCCAGCTCAACAACAGGGTGGTGGCAAGAGACCCAGTACTTC
CASSTTGWWQETQYF
>TRBD1|TRBJ2-7|NA|TRBV30
TGTGCCTGGAGTGTATTACAGGGGGCTGCCTACGAGCAGTACTTC
CAWSVLQGAAYEQYF
>NA|TRBJ1-2|once|TRBV5-6
TGTGCCAGCAGCTTGAGGGCTTCGAGAGGCTACACCTTC
CASSLRASRGYTF
>NA|TRBJ2-7|NA|TRBV6-1
TGTGCCAGCATCCCAGGGGCGCCATACTACGAGCAGTACTTC
CASIPGAPYYEQYF
>TRBD2|TRBJ2-7|NA|TRBV11-2
TGTGCCAGCAGCCAACAAGCGGGAGTACCCTACGAGCAGTACTTC
CASSQQAGVPYEQYF
>TRBD1|TRBJ1-2|NA|TRBV28
TGTGCCAGCCAAAGACAGGGTCGGGGATACACCTTC
CASQRQGRGYTF
>TRBD1|TRBJ2-6|NA|TRBV6-5
TGTGCCAGCAGTTCGACAGGGGGTCCTGGGGCCAACGTCCTGACTTTC
CASSSTGGPGANVLTF
>NA|TRBJ2-7|NA|TRBV27
TGTGCCAGCAGTTTGCAGGGGAGCTCCTACGAGCAGTACTTC
CASSLQGSSYEQYF
>TRBD2|TRBJ2-1|NA|TRBV9
TGTGCCAGCAGCGTTGGAGGCGGACTAGCCATCTGGGATGAGCAGTTCTTC
CASSVGGGLAIWDEQFF
>NA|TRBJ1-2|NA|TRBV6-5
TGTGCCAGCAGTTACTTGGACAGCTACTATGGCTACACCTTC
CASSYLDSYYGYTF
>NA|TRBJ2-3|few|TRBV18
TGTGCCAGCTCACCAAGGACACCAGATACGCAGTATTTT
CASSPRTPDTQYF
>NA|TRBJ2-5|NA|TRBV6-1
TGTGCCAGCAGTGACCCCTGGGGCGTGGGGGAGACCCAGTACTTC
CASSDPWGVGETQYF
>TRBD1|TRBJ1-1|NA|TRBV7-9
TGTGCCAGCAGCTTAGGCCAGGGGGCAGGCACTGAAGCTTTCTTT
CASSLGQGAGTEAFF
>NA|TRBJ2-7|NA|TRBV27
TGTGCCAGCAGAGATGGGAGCTCCTACGAGCAGTACTTC
CASRDGSSYEQYF